This TCR beta chain was recovered during a study of shared clonotypes between healthy human individuals. Study-wide findings and caveats: Deeper or shallower sequencing was expected to change how clonotypes are shared among donors. Unshared clonotypes carried lower generation probabilities than those common to all four donors.

Turning to this clone: Its specificity is not known.

Germline CDR1 reads MNHNY; CDR2 reads SVGAGI (reference sequence). Trimming took 8 bases from V and 2 from J, leaving 13 bases between them. This CDR3 comprises 14 residues. The table came from immunoSEQ multiplex PCR; TCRdb's copy has only in-frame clones and leaves some out. Among just over 2,000,000 clones listed, 85% to 95% were seen once. Sequences were obtained from naive CD4+ T cells sorted from blood. Subset described: CD45RA+ positively selected. This receptor was obtained from a man between 18 and 35 years old in good health. This rearrangement joins TRBV6-6 to TRBJ1-5; no clear D. CDR3 in amino acids: CASSWTFGNQPQHF. The CDR3 nucleotides are TGTGCCAGCTCCTGGACGTTCGGCAATCAGCCCCAGCATTTT.